This T cell receptor (beta chain) is drawn from a study of early T cells in non-severe SARS-CoV-2 infection. Study at large: The authors sequenced bulk RNA from unsorted whole blood, leaving chains unpaired.

cDNA molecules, individually, were tagged with unique molecular identifiers. TCRdb recomputed calls from the 5' RACE reads with MiXCR, one row per CDR3 protein. This table holds approximately 110,000 distinct CDR3 sequences, about 16% found once. This clonotype showed up just a few times. Antigen unknown. This CDR3 has 13 amino acids. Study-level points and caveats: A preference for anti-spike CD8 responses marked VDJdb matching, which missed private and CD4 specificities.

The chain links TRBV21-1 to TRBJ2-7; the D call TRBD1 from the table was never checked on the DNA. TRBV21-1 is assigned pseudogene status. The source material was whole blood. This receptor was identified in an adult who was a healthcare worker with PCR-confirmed SARS-CoV-2 infection or an uninfected control (not recorded which). The DNA of the CDR3 is TGTGCCGTCCAGGGGGGAAGCTCCTACGAGCAGTACTTC. Protein product: CAVQGGSSYEQYF.